This T cell receptor (beta chain) was sequenced during a study of response to subunit inactivated influenza vaccine. TCRdb ran MiXCR on the RT-PCR reads and lists one entry per CDR3 protein. The sample has 550,000 to 800,000 distinct CDR3 sequences; around 16% are singletons. CDR1 and CDR2 (germline): SQVTM, ANQGSEA. V was clipped by 7 bases and J by 4 bases; unmatched bases: 4. This CDR3 is 14 amino acids long. This clonotype occurred a few times. The TCR comes from a man aged 45 to 65 who received an inactivated influenza vaccine. The sample here was PBMCs from blood, taken about 12 days after vaccination. The rearrangement uses TRBV29-1 and TRBJ2-1, with 13 bases that match TRBD2. The CDR3 protein is CSAGTSGIYNEQFF. The DNA of the CDR3 is TGCAGCGCAGGGACTAGCGGGATATACAATGAGCAGTTCTTC.